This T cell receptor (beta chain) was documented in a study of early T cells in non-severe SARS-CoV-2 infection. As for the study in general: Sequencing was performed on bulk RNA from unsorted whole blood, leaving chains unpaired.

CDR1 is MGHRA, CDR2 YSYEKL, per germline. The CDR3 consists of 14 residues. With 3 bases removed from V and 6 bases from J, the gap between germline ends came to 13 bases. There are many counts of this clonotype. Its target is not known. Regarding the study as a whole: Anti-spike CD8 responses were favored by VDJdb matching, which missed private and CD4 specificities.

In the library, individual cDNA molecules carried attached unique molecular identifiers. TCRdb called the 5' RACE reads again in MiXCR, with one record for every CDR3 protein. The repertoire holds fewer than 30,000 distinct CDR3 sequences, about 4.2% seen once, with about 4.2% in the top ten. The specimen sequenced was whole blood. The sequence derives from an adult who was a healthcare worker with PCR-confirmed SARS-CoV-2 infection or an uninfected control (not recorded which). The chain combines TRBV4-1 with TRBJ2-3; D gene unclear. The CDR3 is CASSQGLLFDTQYF. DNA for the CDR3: TGCGCCAGCAGCCAGGGATTACTATTCGATACGCAGTATTTT.